This T cell receptor beta chain was sequenced during a study of blood T cell repertoires in COVID-19. Study information: The United States, Italy and Spain provided the acute and convalescent COVID-19 samples.

Living in roughly 23 US areas, the participants were between roughly 18 and 90 years of age. Each participant's cohort was designated according to participant-reported clinical history. Cohort 3 recovery required two negative PCRs, clearance, or symptom resolution. CDR1 and CDR2 from the germline V gene are SGHRS and YFSETQ. J gave up 4 bases and V 4 bases, and 9 bases lay outside the gene matches. This CDR3 contains 15 residues. The data were produced by immunoSEQ multiplex PCR, yet TCRdb's version contains in-frame clones alone and is incomplete. The data show about 150,000 clones, roughly 84% seen once. This clone turned up a few times.

The sample comprised PBMCs or T cells enriched from blood (not recorded which). The sequence was collected from a woman in her forties or fifties who had recovered from COVID-19. The chain links TRBV5-1 to TRBJ2-7, with 9 bases identical to TRBD2. CDR3 loop: CASSPISGSTYEQYF. CDR3 sequence (DNA): TGCGCCAGCAGCCCAATTAGCGGGAGTACGTACGAGCAGTACTTC. The whole variable domain, filled in from reference TRBV5-1 and TRBJ2-7, reads KAGVTQTPRYLIKTRGQQVTLSCSPISGHRSVSWYQQTPGQGLQFLFEYFSETQRNKGNFPGRFSGRQFSNSRSEMNVSTLELGDSALYLCASSPISGSTYEQYFGPGTRLTVT.